This T cell receptor (beta chain) originates from a study of blood T cell repertoires in COVID-19 (dated by TCRdb to 2019 to 2021). As for the study more broadly: Collaborator samples came from the United States, Italy and Spain and covered acute and convalescent phases of COVID-19. The sample metadata nearly always contained a de-identified subject ID, COVID-19 status, age in years and sex. The prospective study material was composed of cDNA or gDNA derived from T cells, B-cell-depleted T cells, or PBMCs. A freely available public database, intended as a resource for researchers studying the immune response to SARS-CoV-2, is where the repertoires were released. Where HLA class I and class II types were available, the types were taken from metadata supplied by the sample provider, not from assay-based typing. The dataset comprised deeply sampled blood TCRbeta repertoires from subjects exposed to, actively infected with, or recovered from COVID-19. The samples were drawn from two sources: the first 160 participants of the ongoing ImmuneRACE study, and 950 to 1,500 subjects contributed by 6 global collaborators. General study outcomes and caveats: The amount of clinical and demographic metadata varied by source and participant and was provided uncurated.

As regards this clone: Its antigen remains unidentified. Base qualities are not provided; no much larger clone lies one nucleotide away.

Each collaborating institution followed its own protocols to collect whole blood in K2EDTA tubes. For TCRbeta analysis, collaborator samples were shipped as frozen whole blood, as isolated PBMCs, or as DNA extracted from either sample type. TCRbeta CDR3 regions were amplified from genomic DNA using the immunoSEQ Assay, a bias-controlled multiplex PCR. On the study's bioinformatics: Within the assay, amplification of reference gene primers was used to estimate how many nucleated cells each sample contained. To quantify the absolute abundance of each unique TCRbeta CDR3 rearrangement, sequence reads were collapsed and filtered. For each sample, productive Simpson clonality was calculated by taking the square root of Simpson's diversity index across productive rearrangements. Drawn from immuneACCESS, this table holds only the in-frame rearrangements with V and J called that TCRdb kept. Clones are partly lost; checked studies trace under half to an unresolved V gene and leave the rest unexplained. V and J calls and clone size are as listed in that table; D and trimming were resolved from the DNA. The sample table lists around 65,000 clones, approximately 80% of them with a count of one. 15% to 20% of the sample belongs to the ten largest clones.

The germline ends are 14 bases apart after V is trimmed by 3 bases and J by 4 bases. Reading from cysteine to phenylalanine, the CDR3 counts 15 amino acids. The CDR3 DNA has 45 bases and is translated from base 1. The germline V gene gives CDR1 as SGDLS and CDR2 as YYNGEE. Source material: peripheral blood. The sequence came from a man aged 55 to 69 with acute or convalescent COVID-19. The rearranged segments are TRBV9 and TRBJ2-1; a weak D assignment points to TRBD1 (6 bases agree). The sequenced DNA is TGTGCCAGCAGCGGGGGGCGTGGGGCGTACAATGAGCAGTTCTTC. Protein translation: CASSGGRGAYNEQFF.